Sequencing of this T cell receptor (beta chain) was carried out in a study of OX40 agonist ivuxolimab in advanced cancers. Study as a whole: Patients in dose escalation had liver, melanoma, kidney or head and neck cancers.

Study results and limitations: What antigens the expanded peripheral T cells recognized was never established.

The repertoire was sequenced with immunoSEQ multiplex PCR; TCRdb's copy has only in-frame clones and lacks some. Here the sample spans 65,000 to 85,000 clones, more than 85% being singletons. Points on this clone: Antigen unknown.

The source was CD4+ or CD8+ T cells sorted from blood, collected in a trial of the OX40 agonist ivuxolimab. This TCR was sampled from an adult with an advanced solid tumor such as melanoma, head and neck, liver or kidney cancer.

In DNA, the CDR3 is TGTGCCAGCAGCGTAGTGCTCGGGGGGGCCGGGACAGATACGCAGTATTTT. Protein: CASSVVLGGAGTDTQYF. The chain carries TRBV9 and TRBJ2-3; 8 bases agree with TRBD2. With V trimmed by 0 bases and J by 3 bases, 9 bases remained unmatched. Germline CDR1 reads SGDLS; CDR2 reads YYNGEE. The CDR3 spans 17 residues.